What follows are 5 T cell receptor beta chains derived from one specimen sequenced in a study of identical twins. Each CDR3 protein gets one entry after TCRdb re-called the 5' RACE reads with MiXCR. The sample has about 220,000 distinct CDR3 sequences; 6% to 8% are singletons. The same data also went into a second study, on yellow fever vaccine responses in identical twins.

The sample comprised CD8+ T cells sorted from blood. The receptors derive from a woman under 30 in good health.

V gene TRBV4-2 combines with J gene TRBJ1-2, with a tentative D call TRBD1 (5 bases). Between the trimmed V and J ends, which lost 0 bases and 3 bases, there was a span of 11 bases. Germline loops: CDR1 LGHNA, CDR2 YNFKEQ. The CDR3 length is 15 residues. CDR3 loop: CASSQDSPGDYGYTF. CDR3 coding DNA: TGTGCCAGCAGCCAAGATTCCCCGGGGGACTATGGCTACACCTTC.

The chain has TRBV12-3 or TRBV12-4 and TRBJ2-3; D might be TRBD1 or TRBD2, each matching 7 bases. CDR3 length: 14 residues. Trimming took 3 bases from V and 5 from J, leaving 12 bases between them. The CDR3 coding sequence is TGTGCCAGCAGTTTGGGAGGGGGCGAAGATACGCAGTATTTT. Protein product: CASSLGGGEDTQYF.

In its sample, this clonotype was seen a few times. V is TRBV14 and J is TRBJ2-3, with a weak D call TRBD1 (6 bases). Germline V lookup: CDR1 SGHDN, CDR2 FVKESK. CDR3 length: 16 residues. V lost 0 bases, J lost 4 bases, and 14 bases lay in between. The CDR3 region has the DNA TGTGCCAGCAGCCAAGATCGGACAGACAAGGCAGATACGCAGTATTTT. It translates to CASSQDRTDKADTQYF.

This chain uses TRBV6-1 with TRBJ2-7, with D possibly matching TRBD1 (6 bases). Germline V gene sequence: CDR1 MNHNS, CDR2 SASEGT. The CDR3 extends over 14 amino acids. V was pared by 3 bases and J by 1 base, with 10 bases between. The CDR3 nucleotides read TGTGCCAGCAGTGATTGGGACACTTCCTACGAGCAGTACGTC. Protein: CASSDWDTSYEQYV.

This clonotype has ten or more counts. V and J are TRBV9 and TRBJ1-1; possibly TRBD1 for D (6 bases). V lost 0 bases and J lost 4, with 10 bases in between. Germline loops: CDR1 SGDLS, CDR2 YYNGEE. The CDR3 sequence is 14 residues long. CDR3 loop: CASSVAGGVTEAFF. The CDR3 region has the DNA TGTGCCAGCAGCGTAGCCGGGGGCGTCACTGAAGCTTTCTTT.